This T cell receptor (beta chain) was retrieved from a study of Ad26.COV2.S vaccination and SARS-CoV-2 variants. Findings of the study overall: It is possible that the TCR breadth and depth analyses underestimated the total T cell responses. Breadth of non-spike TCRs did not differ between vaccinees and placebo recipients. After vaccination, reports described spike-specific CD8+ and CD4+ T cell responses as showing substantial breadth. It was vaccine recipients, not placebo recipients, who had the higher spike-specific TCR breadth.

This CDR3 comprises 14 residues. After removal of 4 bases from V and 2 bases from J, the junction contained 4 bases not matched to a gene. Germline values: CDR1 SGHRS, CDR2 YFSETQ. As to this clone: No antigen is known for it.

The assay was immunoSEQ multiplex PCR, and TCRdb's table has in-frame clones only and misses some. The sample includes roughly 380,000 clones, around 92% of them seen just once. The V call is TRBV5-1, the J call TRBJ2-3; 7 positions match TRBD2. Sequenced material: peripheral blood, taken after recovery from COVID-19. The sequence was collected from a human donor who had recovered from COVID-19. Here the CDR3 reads CASSTLADTDTQYF. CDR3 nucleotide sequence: TGCGCCAGCAGCACCCTAGCGGACACAGATACGCAGTATTTT.